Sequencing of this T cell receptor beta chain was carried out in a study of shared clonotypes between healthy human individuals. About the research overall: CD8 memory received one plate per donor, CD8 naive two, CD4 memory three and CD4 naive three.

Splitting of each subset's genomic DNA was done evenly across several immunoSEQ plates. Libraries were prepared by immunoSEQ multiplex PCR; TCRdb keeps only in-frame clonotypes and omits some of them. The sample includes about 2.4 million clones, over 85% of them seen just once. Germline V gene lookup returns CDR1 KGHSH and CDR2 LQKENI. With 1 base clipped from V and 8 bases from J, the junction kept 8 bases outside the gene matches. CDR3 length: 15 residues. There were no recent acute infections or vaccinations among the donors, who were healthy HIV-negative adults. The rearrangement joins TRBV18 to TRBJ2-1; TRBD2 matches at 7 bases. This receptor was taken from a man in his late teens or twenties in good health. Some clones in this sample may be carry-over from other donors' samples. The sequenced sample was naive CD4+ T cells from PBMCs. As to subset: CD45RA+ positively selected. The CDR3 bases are TGTGCCAGCTCACCACTCCTAGCGGATGCCCATGAGCAGTTCTTC. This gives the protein CASSPLLADAHEQFF.